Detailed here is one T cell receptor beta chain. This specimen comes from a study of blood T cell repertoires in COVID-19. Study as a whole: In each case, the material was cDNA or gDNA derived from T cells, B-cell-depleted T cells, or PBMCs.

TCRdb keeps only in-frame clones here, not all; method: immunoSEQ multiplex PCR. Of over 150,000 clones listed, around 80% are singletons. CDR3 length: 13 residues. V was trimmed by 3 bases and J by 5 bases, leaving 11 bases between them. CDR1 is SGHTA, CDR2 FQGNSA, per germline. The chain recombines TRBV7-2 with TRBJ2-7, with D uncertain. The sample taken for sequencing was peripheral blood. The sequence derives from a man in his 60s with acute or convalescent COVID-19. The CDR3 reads CASSLVTLNEQYF. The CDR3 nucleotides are TGTGCCAGCAGCTTGGTGACTTTGAACGAGCAGTACTTC.